A single count supports the clone carrying this T cell receptor (beta chain). Its antigen is unknown. The data derive from a study of shared clonotypes between healthy human individuals. Looking at the study overall: CD4 naive and CD4 memory each took three plates per donor, while CD8 naive took two and CD8 memory one. Study-level results: Donors were few, which limited the genetic and exposure-history diversity represented.

Naivety among CD8 cells was defined by CD45RO negativity and positive CCR7 selection, thereby excluding terminally differentiated effector memory CD45RA+ cells. Between the trimmed V and J ends, which lost 4 bases and 0 bases, there was a span of 3 bases. CDR1 MNHNS and CDR2 SASEGT come from the germline V gene. There are 12 residues in the CDR3. The assay was run at deep level. TCRdb's copy holds only in-frame clones and misses some; the assay was immunoSEQ multiplex PCR. The sample consists of 1.5 million to 2.5 million clones, about 95% of them appearing once. The rearrangement links TRBV6-1 to TRBJ1-1; no firm D call. The receptor was isolated from a young man in good health. Sample: naive CD8+ T cells sorted from blood. CDR3 in DNA: TGTGCCAGCAGTGGCGTGAACACTGAAGCTTTCTTT. Translated, it gives CASSGVNTEAFF.